These 28 T cell receptor beta chains were all obtained from the same sample, sequenced in a study of OX40 agonist ivuxolimab in advanced cancers. This table comes from immunoSEQ multiplex PCR, and its TCRdb copy is limited to in-frame clones, with some not included. The repertoire holds around 45,000 clones, around 90% seen once, with around a fifth in the top ten. Source: CD4+ or CD8+ T cells sorted from blood, taken in a trial of the OX40 agonist ivuxolimab. The receptors here all came from an adult with an advanced solid tumor such as melanoma, head and neck, liver or kidney cancer.

The J gene is TRBJ2-7, the V gene TRBV13, with D unresolved. Trimming removed 4 bases from V and 2 bases from J, with 12 bases in between. CDR1 and CDR2 (germline): PRHDT, FYEKMQ (reference sequence). The CDR3 length is 14 residues. The CDR3: CASSSTSGPYEQYF. CDR3 bases: TGTGCCAGCAGCTCAACATCAGGACCCTACGAGCAGTACTTC.

The rearrangement links TRBV2 to TRBJ1-3; D is ambiguous. Trimming took 6 bases from V and 0 from J, leaving 12 bases between them. This CDR3 is built from 15 residues. Germline CDR1 SNHLY, CDR2 FYNNEI. DNA of the CDR3: TGTGCCAGCAGCGAGACGGCGAGCTCTGGAAACACCATATATTTT. It translates to CASSETASSGNTIYF.

This chain connects TRBV27 to TRBJ1-2, with TRBD1 matching 8 bases. With 3 bases clipped from V and 8 bases from J, the junction kept 5 bases outside the gene matches. CDR3 length: 13 residues. Germline V gene sequence: CDR1 MNHEY, CDR2 SMNVEV (reference sequence). The CDR3 sequence: CASSLDRVGGYTF. CDR3 sequence (DNA): TGTGCCAGCAGTTTGGACAGGGTCGGGGGCTACACCTTC.

The chain links TRBV9 to TRBJ2-3; D unresolved. Between the trimmed V and J ends, which lost 0 bases and 5 bases, there was a span of 7 bases. CDR3 length: 13 amino acids. The germline V gene has CDR1 SGDLS and CDR2 YYNGEE. DNA for the CDR3: TGTGCCAGCAGCGTAGCTGGAGAAGATACGCAGTATTTT. This translates into CASSVAGEDTQYF.

The chain has TRBV29-1 and TRBJ2-1, with D maybe TRBD1 (5 bases). From germline, CDR1 is SQVTM and CDR2 ANQGSEA. V was clipped by 5 bases and J by 4 bases, with 9 bases between them. The CDR3 spans 12 residues. CDR3 sequence reads: CSVPQGYNEQFF. The DNA of the CDR3 is TGCAGCGTTCCCCAGGGATACAATGAGCAGTTCTTC.

As regards this clone: One junction end does not reproduce the germline sequence, and a read error may be involved. V gene TRBV27 combines with J gene TRBJ2-5, with D hard to call. Germline CDR1 reads MNHEY; CDR2 reads SMNVEV (reference sequence). This CDR3 contains 15 residues. The chain's CDR3 is CTSSSFPTLQETQYF. CDR3 in DNA: TGTACCAGCAGTTCCTTTCCAACCTTGCAGGAGACCCAGTACTTC.

This chain uses TRBV27 with TRBJ2-2; 9 bases are a match to TRBD2. The ends lost 3 bases at V and 6 bases at J; junction bases unmatched: 11. Germline assignment: CDR1 MNHEY and CDR2 SMNVEV (reference sequence). This CDR3 spans 17 amino acids. CDR3 in amino acids: CASSFHLSGGEAGELFF. CDR3 in DNA: TGTGCCAGCAGTTTTCACCTTAGCGGGGGAGAGGCCGGGGAGCTGTTTTTT.

The chain joins TRBV2 to TRBJ1-2; no firm D call. There are 13 residues in the CDR3. The V end was cut by 4 bases, the J end by 2 bases, with 8 bases between. Germline loops: CDR1 SNHLY, CDR2 FYNNEI. CDR3 sequence: CASSGASNYGYTF. In nucleotides, the CDR3 is TGTGCCAGCAGTGGTGCCAGCAACTATGGCTACACCTTC.

This chain links TRBV2 with TRBJ1-2, with 7 bases lining up with TRBD1. The CDR3 is made up of 15 amino acids. The V segment lost 3 bases and the J segment 7 bases; nucleotides outside the gene matches: 11. Germline V gene data show CDR1 as SNHLY and CDR2 as FYNNEI. CDR3 DNA: TGTGCCAGCAGTGATTGGCCGGGGCAGGGGGTTGGCTACACCTTC. The encoded protein is CASSDWPGQGVGYTF.

This chain joins TRBV13 and TRBJ1-1; 8 bases fit TRBD1. Germline CDR1 PRHDT, CDR2 FYEKMQ (reference sequence). The CDR3 runs to 15 residues. Germline trimming cut 1 base from V and 4 bases from J; bases unmatched to any gene: 5. CDR3 in amino acids: CASSLEDRVGTEAFF. DNA for the CDR3: TGTGCCAGCAGCTTAGAGGACAGGGTGGGCACTGAAGCTTTCTTT.

The chain couples TRBV5-6 to TRBJ2-7, with D possibly being TRBD1 (5 bases). The germline V and J ends were trimmed by 0 bases and 3 bases, with 10 bases remaining between them. This CDR3 has 14 residues. CDR1 SGHDT and CDR2 YYEEEE come from the germline V gene. The CDR3 nucleotides are TGTGCCAGCAGCTTGGGGTCAGGGCGCTACGAGCAGTACTTC. It encodes CASSLGSGRYEQYF.

The V and J genes are TRBV5-1 and TRBJ1-2, with D hard to call. The CDR3 is 13 amino acids. V was shortened by 0 bases and J by 8 bases, with 11 bases between the two germline ends. CDR1 and CDR2 from the germline V gene are SGHRS and YFSETQ. CDR3 sequence reads: CASSLDPRVGYTF. The CDR3 DNA reads as TGCGCCAGCAGCTTGGATCCTCGGGTAGGCTACACCTTC.

The genes are TRBV19 and TRBJ1-2, with D perhaps TRBD1 (5 bases). Germline CDR1 is LNHDA and CDR2 is SQIVND (reference sequence). V was clipped by 4 bases and J by 5 bases, with 20 bases between them. CDR3 length: 16 residues. Here the CDR3 reads CASSTLGTEAFYGYTF. The DNA of the CDR3 is TGTGCCAGTAGTACCCTTGGGACCGAGGCCTTTTATGGCTACACCTTC.

The chain joins TRBV9 to TRBJ1-4; 7 positions match TRBD1. This CDR3 has 14 amino acids. Germline trimming cut 3 bases from V and 5 bases from J; bases unmatched to any gene: 4. Germline V gives CDR1 SGDLS, CDR2 YYNGEE. The CDR3 loop is CASSGGTENEKLFF. The CDR3 nucleotides are TGTGCCAGCAGCGGCGGGACAGAGAATGAAAAACTGTTTTTT.

This clone has more than one count but fewer than ten. The gene calls are TRBV9 and TRBJ2-5, with D unclear. Germline values: CDR1 SGDLS, CDR2 YYNGEE. CDR3 length equals 14 residues. Between the trimmed V and J ends, which lost 3 bases and 5 bases, there was a span of 14 bases. CDR3 DNA: TGTGCCAGCAGCGGAACCGGGTCCGGGGAGACCCAGTACTTC. Translating gives CASSGTGSGETQYF.

The chain carries TRBV5-4 and TRBJ2-7; TRBD2 might be the D (6 bases). This CDR3 has 16 amino acids. The V end lost 3 bases, the J end lost 0 bases, and 16 bases lay between the germline ends. Germline assignment: CDR1 SGHNT and CDR2 YYREEE (reference sequence). CDR3 DNA: TGTGCCAGCAGCTCGACCTTAGCGGAATACTCCTACGAGCAGTACTTC. This encodes CASSSTLAEYSYEQYF.

V and J are TRBV23-1 and TRBJ2-5; weak D call: TRBD1 (5 bases). TRBV23-1 is sorted into the ORF group, with uncertain function. Trimming left V 6 bases short and J 3 bases short, with 20 bases between. This CDR3 comprises 16 residues. CDR3 protein: CASSGRFRAIKETQYF. DNA of the CDR3: TGCGCCAGCAGCGGAAGGTTCAGGGCGATTAAAGAGACCCAGTACTTC.

This clone was found a few times. The chain couples TRBV19 to TRBJ2-7, with 7 positions matching TRBD1. Per germline, CDR1 LNHDA and CDR2 SQIVND (reference sequence). This CDR3 is 16 amino acids long. V dropped 0 bases and J dropped 1; count of bases not matched to a gene: 6. The CDR3 sequence is CASSIDWTGLSYEQYF. The CDR3 DNA reads as TGTGCCAGTAGTATAGATTGGACAGGTTTATCCTACGAGCAGTACTTC.

The chain recombines TRBV20-1 with TRBJ1-2, with a possible D match to TRBD1 (5 bases). V lost 5 bases to trimming and J lost 10 bases, with 11 bases between them. Germline assignment: CDR1 DFQATT and CDR2 SNEGSKA (reference sequence). The CDR3 consists of 10 residues. The DNA for the CDR3 is TGCAGTGCTTGGGACTTTTCCTACACCTTC. It specifies CSAWDFSYTF.

This clone has only a few counts. The rearrangement links TRBV5-1 to TRBJ2-7; the D is unclear. This CDR3 spans 14 amino acids. CDR1 is SGHRS and CDR2 is YFSETQ in the germline V gene. The V end was cut by 0 bases, the J end by 6 bases, with 13 bases between. In DNA form, the CDR3 reads TGCGCCAGCAGCTTGGCCGTCCCCGGGCGCGAGCAGTACTTC. This gives the protein CASSLAVPGREQYF.

A single count supports this clone. In the same sample, other DNA sequences code for this CDR3. The chain couples TRBV27 to TRBJ2-7; the match to TRBD2 covers 7 bases. Germline CDR1 reads MNHEY; CDR2 reads SMNVEV (reference sequence). The CDR3 runs 14 residues. With V trimmed by 4 bases and J by 1 base, 4 bases remained unmatched. The CDR3 region is CASSWGGSSYEQYF. The CDR3 DNA is TGTGCCAGCAGTTGGGGGGGAAGTTCCTACGAGCAGTACTTC.

This chain links TRBV11-3 with TRBJ2-2; 8 positions agree with TRBD1. Trimming cost V 4 bases and J 5 bases; bases outside gene matches: 9. This CDR3 region has 16 residues. Germline lookup yields CDR1 SGHNT and CDR2 YENEEA. CDR3 loop: CASSSGQGGGTGELFF. In nucleotides, the CDR3 is TGTGCCAGCAGCTCCGGACAGGGTGGGGGTACCGGGGAGCTGTTTTTT.

The rearrangement uses TRBV7-9 and TRBJ2-1; a weak D match, TRBD2 (5 bases). The CDR3 consists of 17 residues. Germline loops: CDR1 SEHNR, CDR2 FQNEAQ (reference sequence). Deletions cut 1 base from V and 6 bases from J, with 19 bases between. CDR3: CASSLVWDSAFGNEQFF. In nucleotides, the CDR3 is TGTGCCAGCAGCTTAGTTTGGGATAGCGCGTTCGGCAATGAGCAGTTCTTC. The full variable domain, completed using reference TRBV7-9 and TRBJ2-1, is DTGVSQNPRHKITKRGQNVTFRCDPISEHNRLYWYRQTLGQGPEFLTYFQNEAQLEKSRLLSDRFSAERPKGSFSTLEIQRTEQGDSAMYLCASSLVWDSAFGNEQFFGPGTRLTVL.

The V call is TRBV16, the J call TRBJ2-5; D is undetermined. V lost 1 base and J lost 2, with 8 bases in between. The germline V gene encodes CDR1 KGHSY and CDR2 FQNENV. The CDR3 sequence is 14 residues long. In DNA form, the CDR3 reads TGTGCCAGCAGCCAATGGTCAGTTCAAGAGACCCAGTACTTC. As protein: CASSQWSVQETQYF.

This chain connects TRBV14 to TRBJ2-3; possibly TRBD2 for D (6 bases). CDR3 size: 13 residues. The germline V gene encodes CDR1 SGHDN and CDR2 FVKESK. V gave up 2 bases and J gave up 5 bases, with 8 bases separating them. As DNA, the CDR3 is TGTGCCAGCAGCCAACTAGCGTTAGATACGCAGTATTTT. Amino acid sequence: CASSQLALDTQYF.

The rearrangement joins TRBV15 to TRBJ1-4; D remains ambiguous. The CDR3 loop spans 14 amino acids. V dropped 3 bases and J dropped 3 bases, with 8 bases sitting between them. Looked up from germline, CDR1 is LNHNV and CDR2 is YYDKDF (reference sequence). This CDR3 is CATSSWSSNEKLFF. The CDR3 coding sequence is TGTGCCACCAGCAGCTGGAGTTCTAATGAAAAACTGTTTTTT.

The rearrangement uses TRBV28 and TRBJ2-5, with 7 positions matching TRBD2. The CDR3 contains 15 residues. CDR1 is MDHEN and CDR2 is SYDVKM in the germline V gene. The V gene end was trimmed by 5 bases and the J gene end by 4 bases; junction bases not matched to a gene: 10. The CDR3 nucleotides read TGTGCCAGCAGTCCCCTCTATGGGGGGGGAGAGACCCAGTACTTC. Protein product: CASSPLYGGGETQYF.

The chain is built from TRBV7-9 and TRBJ1-4, with unresolved D. Germline CDR1 reads SEHNR; CDR2 reads FQNEAQ (reference sequence). The CDR3 has 17 amino acids. V shed 0 bases and J shed 7 bases, with 18 bases lying between them. CDR3 nucleotide sequence: TGTGCCAGCAGCTTAGCGGGGTGGCGGTTGCCTGGTGAAAAACTGTTTTTT. Its protein is CASSLAGWRLPGEKLFF.